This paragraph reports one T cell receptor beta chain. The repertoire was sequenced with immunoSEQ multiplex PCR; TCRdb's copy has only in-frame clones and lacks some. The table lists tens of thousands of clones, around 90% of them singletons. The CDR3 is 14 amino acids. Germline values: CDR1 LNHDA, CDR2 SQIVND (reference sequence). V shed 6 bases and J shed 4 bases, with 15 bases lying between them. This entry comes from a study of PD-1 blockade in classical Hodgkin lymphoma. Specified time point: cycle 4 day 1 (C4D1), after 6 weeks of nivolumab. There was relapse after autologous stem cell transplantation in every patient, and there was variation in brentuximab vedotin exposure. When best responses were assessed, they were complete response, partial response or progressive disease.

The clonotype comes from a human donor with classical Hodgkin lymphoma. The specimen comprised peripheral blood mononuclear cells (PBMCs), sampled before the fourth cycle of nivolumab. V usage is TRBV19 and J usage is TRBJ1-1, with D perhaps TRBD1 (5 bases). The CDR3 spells CASRQQAFVTEAFF. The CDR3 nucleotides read TGTGCCAGTAGGCAACAGGCGTTCGTCACTGAAGCTTTCTTT.